Listed below are T cell receptor beta chains from one sample, sequenced in a study of T cell changes during pregnancy in multiple sclerosis. Sequencing used immunoSEQ multiplex PCR; TCRdb keeps in-frame clones, though not all of them. The sample holds about 110,000 clones, around nine tenths seen once. This specimen was peripheral blood, taken in the third trimester of pregnancy. Receptors were obtained from a female donor with multiple sclerosis, enrolled in a pregnancy study. CDR3s include the opening cysteine and the closing phenylalanine or tryptophan. Fields, in order: clone size, V gene, D gene, J gene, CDR3 DNA, CDR3 protein. A D gene is named only where the DNA matches it firmly. Size is omitted from some rows. Given values are once, few, many or a class for expanded clones.

abundance: once
v_gene: TRBV5-6
d_gene: -
j_gene: TRBJ1-5
CDR3nt: TGTGCCAGCAGCTTGACGGGGGATCAGCCCCAGCATTTT
CDR3aa: CASSLTGDQPQHF

abundance: -
v_gene: TRBV4-2
d_gene: TRBD2
j_gene: TRBJ2-2
CDR3nt: TGTGCCAGCAGCCCACGGACTAGCGGGGGAAACACCGGGGAGCTGTTTTTT
CDR3aa: CASSPRTSGGNTGELFF

abundance: -
v_gene: TRBV27
d_gene: -
j_gene: TRBJ2-7
CDR3nt: TGTGCCAGCAGTTTAGGAGCGAGGGTCTACGAGCAGTACTTC
CDR3aa: CASSLGARVYEQYF

abundance: once
v_gene: TRBV10-3
d_gene: TRBD2
j_gene: TRBJ2-5
CDR3nt: TGTGCCATCAGTGAGTCCGGGGGGGGTCCGGAGACCCAGTACTTC
CDR3aa: CAISESGGGPETQYF

abundance: -
v_gene: TRBV5-5
d_gene: TRBD1
j_gene: TRBJ1-1
CDR3nt: TGTGCCAGCAGCAGGACGACAGGGTACACTGAAGCTTTCTTT
CDR3aa: CASSRTTGYTEAFF

abundance: once
v_gene: TRBV28
d_gene: -
j_gene: TRBJ2-6
CDR3nt: TGTGCCAGCAGCACCGCGGGAGGGGCCAACGTCCTGACTTTC
CDR3aa: CASSTAGGANVLTF

abundance: -
v_gene: TRBV28
d_gene: TRBD1
j_gene: TRBJ2-7
CDR3nt: TGTGCCAGCAGTCCGCCGAGGACAGGGTACGAGCAGTACTTC
CDR3aa: CASSPPRTGYEQYF

abundance: -
v_gene: TRBV5-4
d_gene: TRBD2
j_gene: TRBJ2-3
CDR3nt: TGTGCCAGCAGCTCTAGCGGGACCCAAGGTACGCAGTATTTT
CDR3aa: CASSSSGTQGTQYF

abundance: once
v_gene: TRBV10-3
d_gene: TRBD2
j_gene: TRBJ2-5
CDR3nt: TGTGCCATCAGTGGGGACGGGGGGCAAGAGACCCAGTACTTC
CDR3aa: CAISGDGGQETQYF

abundance: once
v_gene: TRBV4-1
d_gene: -
j_gene: TRBJ2-5
CDR3nt: TGCGCCAGCAGCCAAGGTGGGGGGGCGCGGGCAGAGACCCAGTACTTC
CDR3aa: CASSQGGGARAETQYF

abundance: -
v_gene: TRBV18
d_gene: -
j_gene: TRBJ2-5
CDR3nt: TGTGCCAGCTCACCACCGGTAGAGAGAGAGACCCAGTACTTC
CDR3aa: CASSPPVERETQYF

abundance: -
v_gene: TRBV18
d_gene: -
j_gene: TRBJ1-1
CDR3nt: TGTGCCAGCTCCGGGTTCGGCGGGAACACTGAAGCTTTCTTT
CDR3aa: CASSGFGGNTEAFF

abundance: -
v_gene: TRBV5-1
d_gene: -
j_gene: TRBJ2-7
CDR3nt: TGCGCCAGCAGCTTGGACATAAACTCCTACGAGCAGTACTTC
CDR3aa: CASSLDINSYEQYF

abundance: -
v_gene: TRBV10-3
d_gene: TRBD2
j_gene: TRBJ2-2
CDR3nt: TGTGCCATCTCAGGAACTAGCGGGACCGTAAACACCGGGGAGCTGTTTTTT
CDR3aa: CAISGTSGTVNTGELFF

abundance: -
v_gene: TRBV28
d_gene: TRBD2
j_gene: TRBJ2-7
CDR3nt: TGTGCCAGCAGTCCACCGCTAGCGGGCGGGGGGGAGCAGTACTTC
CDR3aa: CASSPPLAGGGEQYF

abundance: -
v_gene: TRBV29-1
d_gene: TRBD2
j_gene: TRBJ2-3
CDR3nt: TGCAGCGTTGTTGGGCGGGAGTTCGCAGATACGCAGTATTTT
CDR3aa: CSVVGREFADTQYF

abundance: once
v_gene: TRBV10-2
d_gene: -
j_gene: TRBJ1-2
CDR3nt: TGCGCCAGCAGTGAGTCAACAGGGAACTATGGCTACACCTTC
CDR3aa: CASSESTGNYGYTF

abundance: -
v_gene: TRBV5-8
d_gene: -
j_gene: TRBJ2-5
CDR3nt: TGTGCCAGCAGCTTGATCAGAGGAGAGACCCAGTACTTC
CDR3aa: CASSLIRGETQYF

abundance: -
v_gene: TRBV18
d_gene: TRBD2
j_gene: TRBJ2-1
CDR3nt: TGTGCCAGCTCACCCGGGCTAGCGGGGGGTTGGGAGCAGTTCTTC
CDR3aa: CASSPGLAGGWEQFF

abundance: -
v_gene: TRBV5-3
d_gene: TRBD2
j_gene: TRBJ2-3
CDR3nt: TGTGCCAGAAGCTTGCGCCGTACTAGCGGGGGACCGACTAGCACAGATACGCAGTATTTT
CDR3aa: CARSLRRTSGGPTSTDTQYF

abundance: -
v_gene: TRBV2
d_gene: -
j_gene: TRBJ1-2
CDR3nt: TGTGCCAGCAGTCCCCCGCAGGAGGGCTATGGCTACACCTTC
CDR3aa: CASSPPQEGYGYTF

abundance: once
v_gene: TRBV13
d_gene: TRBD1
j_gene: TRBJ1-1
CDR3nt: TGTGCCAGCAGCGAACGGACAGGGGGAGCTTTCTTT
CDR3aa: CASSERTGGAFF

abundance: -
v_gene: TRBV5-4
d_gene: TRBD1
j_gene: TRBJ2-3
CDR3nt: TGTGCCAGCAGCCCAGGACAGGGGAGGGATACGCAGTATTTT
CDR3aa: CASSPGQGRDTQYF

abundance: -
v_gene: TRBV5-1
d_gene: TRBD1
j_gene: TRBJ1-1
CDR3nt: TGCGCCAGCAGCTTTAGTATAGGGGGCGAAGCTTTCTTT
CDR3aa: CASSFSIGGEAFF

abundance: -
v_gene: TRBV27
d_gene: -
j_gene: TRBJ2-7
CDR3nt: TGTGCCAGCAGTTTACTCGGGACTGGAAAGTCCTACGAGCAGTACTTC
CDR3aa: CASSLLGTGKSYEQYF

abundance: -
v_gene: TRBV2
d_gene: -
j_gene: TRBJ2-5
CDR3nt: TGTGCCAGCAGGGAGAACCAAGAGACCCAGTACTTC
CDR3aa: CASRENQETQYF

abundance: -
v_gene: TRBV6-1
d_gene: TRBD2
j_gene: TRBJ2-7
CDR3nt: TGTGCCAGCAGTTCCAGACTAGCGGGATCCTACGAGCAGTACTTC
CDR3aa: CASSSRLAGSYEQYF

abundance: once
v_gene: TRBV6-6
d_gene: -
j_gene: TRBJ1-1
CDR3nt: TGTGCCAGCAGTTACGAGGGTTGGAACACTGAAGCTTTCTTT
CDR3aa: CASSYEGWNTEAFF

abundance: once
v_gene: TRBV29-1
d_gene: -
j_gene: TRBJ1-1
CDR3nt: TGCAGCGTGGGGAACCGACAGAATTTGAACACTGAAGCTTTCTTT
CDR3aa: CSVGNRQNLNTEAFF

abundance: -
v_gene: TRBV7-2
d_gene: -
j_gene: TRBJ1-3
CDR3nt: TGTGCCAGCAGCTCAGGAATCTCTGGAAACACCATATATTTT
CDR3aa: CASSSGISGNTIYF

abundance: -
v_gene: TRBV7-9
d_gene: -
j_gene: TRBJ2-7
CDR3nt: TGTGCCAGCAGCTTAGGAGGGTCCGCCTACGAGCAGTACTTC
CDR3aa: CASSLGGSAYEQYF

abundance: -
v_gene: TRBV27
d_gene: -
j_gene: TRBJ1-2
CDR3nt: TGTGCCAGCAGTTTACAGGGCAACTATGGCTACACCTTC
CDR3aa: CASSLQGNYGYTF

abundance: once
v_gene: TRBV7-8
d_gene: -
j_gene: TRBJ1-2
CDR3nt: TGTGCCAGCAGCTTAGAGACAGGCGCCCGCCTTAACTATGGCTACACCTTC
CDR3aa: CASSLETGARLNYGYTF

abundance: -
v_gene: TRBV30
d_gene: TRBD2
j_gene: TRBJ2-7
CDR3nt: TGTGCCTGTACCTCTGGGGGGGGCGAGCAGTACTTC
CDR3aa: CACTSGGGEQYF

abundance: -
v_gene: TRBV28
d_gene: -
j_gene: TRBJ2-7
CDR3nt: TGTGCCAGCAGTTCCCCACCGGTCTCCTACGAGCAGTACTTC
CDR3aa: CASSSPPVSYEQYF

abundance: -
v_gene: TRBV6-1
d_gene: -
j_gene: TRBJ2-3
CDR3nt: TGTGCCAGCAGTGAGGTTGCAGGGTATTCAGATACGCAGTATTTT
CDR3aa: CASSEVAGYSDTQYF

abundance: -
v_gene: TRBV9
d_gene: TRBD1
j_gene: TRBJ1-2
CDR3nt: TGTGCCAGCAGCCCCCATCGGGGACAGGGGGATGGCTACACCTTC
CDR3aa: CASSPHRGQGDGYTF

abundance: -
v_gene: TRBV5-4
d_gene: TRBD1
j_gene: TRBJ1-2
CDR3nt: TGTGCCAGCAGCTTCGGGGGCGTGGGACAGGGGGTTGGTGGCTACACCTTC
CDR3aa: CASSFGGVGQGVGGYTF

abundance: -
v_gene: TRBV11-3
d_gene: TRBD2
j_gene: TRBJ2-1
CDR3nt: TGTGCCAGCAGCCAGGGGACTAGCGGATACAATGAGCAGTTCTTC
CDR3aa: CASSQGTSGYNEQFF

abundance: -
v_gene: TRBV2
d_gene: TRBD1
j_gene: TRBJ1-4
CDR3nt: TGTGCCAGCAGTGAAAAGGCAGGGGGCTCAAATGAAAAACTGTTTTTT
CDR3aa: CASSEKAGGSNEKLFF

abundance: -
v_gene: TRBV4-2
d_gene: -
j_gene: TRBJ2-6
CDR3nt: TGTGCCAGCAGTCGGAGGCACTCTGGGGCCAACGTCCTGACTTTC
CDR3aa: CASSRRHSGANVLTF

abundance: -
v_gene: TRBV30
d_gene: -
j_gene: TRBJ2-2
CDR3nt: TGTGCCGGCCTCCAGGGGCGCAGCGGGGAGCTGTTTTTT
CDR3aa: CAGLQGRSGELFF

abundance: once
v_gene: TRBV5-5
d_gene: -
j_gene: TRBJ2-2
CDR3nt: TGTGCCAGCAGCTCGCAGCAGGGCACCGGGGAGCTGTTTTTT
CDR3aa: CASSSQQGTGELFF

abundance: -
v_gene: TRBV10-3
d_gene: -
j_gene: TRBJ2-6
CDR3nt: TGTGCCATCAGTGAGCTACGGACAGTCCGCTCTGGGGCCAACGTCCTGACTTTC
CDR3aa: CAISELRTVRSGANVLTF

abundance: -
v_gene: TRBV11-2
d_gene: -
j_gene: TRBJ2-5
CDR3nt: TGTGCCAGCAGCCCCTCTACTAGGGGGGAGACCCAGTACTTC
CDR3aa: CASSPSTRGETQYF

abundance: few
v_gene: TRBV27
d_gene: -
j_gene: TRBJ2-7
CDR3nt: TGTGCCAGCAGTTCTCAGGTAATGGCCTACGAGCAGTACTTC
CDR3aa: CASSSQVMAYEQYF

abundance: -
v_gene: TRBV15
d_gene: -
j_gene: TRBJ1-1
CDR3nt: TGTGCCACCAGCAGACCAGGACAATACGAGGCTGAAGCTTTCTTT
CDR3aa: CATSRPGQYEAEAFF

abundance: -
v_gene: TRBV18
d_gene: -
j_gene: TRBJ2-3
CDR3nt: TGTGCCAGCTCACCACCGGGCACTAGCATTCAAGATACGCAGTATTTT
CDR3aa: CASSPPGTSIQDTQYF

abundance: -
v_gene: TRBV19
d_gene: -
j_gene: TRBJ2-3
CDR3nt: TGTGCCAGTACCGAGGGATCAGGCACAGATACGCAGTATTTT
CDR3aa: CASTEGSGTDTQYF

abundance: -
v_gene: TRBV5-6
d_gene: -
j_gene: TRBJ2-2
CDR3nt: TGTGCCAGCAGCTTGGGACAGCAATCGAACACCGGGGAGCTGTTTTTT
CDR3aa: CASSLGQQSNTGELFF

abundance: -
v_gene: TRBV6-5
d_gene: -
j_gene: TRBJ2-3
CDR3nt: TGTGCCAGCAGTTACGGGGCGGCTAGCACAGATACGCAGTATTTT
CDR3aa: CASSYGAASTDTQYF

abundance: -
v_gene: TRBV18
d_gene: -
j_gene: TRBJ2-3
CDR3nt: TGTGCCAGCTCACCCGAGTCGGATACGCAGTATTTT
CDR3aa: CASSPESDTQYF

abundance: -
v_gene: TRBV5-4
d_gene: TRBD1
j_gene: TRBJ1-6
CDR3nt: TGTGCCTCCGGGGACAGGCCCTCCTATAATTCACCCCTCCACTTT
CDR3aa: CASGDRPSYNSPLHF

abundance: -
v_gene: TRBV5-1
d_gene: TRBD2
j_gene: TRBJ2-7
CDR3nt: TGCGCCAGCAACCCTACGGGGGGGCCTAACCCGGGGGAGCAGTACTTC
CDR3aa: CASNPTGGPNPGEQYF

abundance: -
v_gene: TRBV19
d_gene: TRBD1
j_gene: TRBJ1-4
CDR3nt: TGTGCCAGTGCCGGGACAGCAGAGACTAATGAAAAACTGTTTTTT
CDR3aa: CASAGTAETNEKLFF

abundance: -
v_gene: TRBV7-9
d_gene: TRBD1
j_gene: TRBJ1-4
CDR3nt: TGTGCCAGCAGCTCCGACAGGGTGAGAACTAATGAAAAACTGTTTTTT
CDR3aa: CASSSDRVRTNEKLFF

abundance: -
v_gene: TRBV5-1
d_gene: -
j_gene: TRBJ2-3
CDR3nt: TGCGCCAGCAGCTTAACCCCTAACCCTGGACTATCCTCAGATACGCAGTATTTT
CDR3aa: CASSLTPNPGLSSDTQYF